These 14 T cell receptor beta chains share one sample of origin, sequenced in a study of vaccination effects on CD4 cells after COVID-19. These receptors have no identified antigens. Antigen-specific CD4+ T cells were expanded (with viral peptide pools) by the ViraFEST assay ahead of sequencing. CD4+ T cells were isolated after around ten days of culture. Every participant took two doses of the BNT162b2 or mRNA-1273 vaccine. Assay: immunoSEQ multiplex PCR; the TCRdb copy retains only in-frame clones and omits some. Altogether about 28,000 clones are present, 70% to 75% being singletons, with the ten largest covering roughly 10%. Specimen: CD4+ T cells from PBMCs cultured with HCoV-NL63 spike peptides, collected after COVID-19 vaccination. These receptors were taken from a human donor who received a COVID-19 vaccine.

Written as DNA, the CDR3 is TGTGCCAGCAGCCCACCCGCCTTAACAGATACGCAGTATTTT. Translating it yields CASSPPALTDTQYF. This chain joins TRBV5-6 and TRBJ2-3, with unresolved D. The CDR3 contains 14 residues. Germline CDR1 reads SGHDT; CDR2 reads YYEEEE. With 4 bases removed from V and 3 bases from J, the gap between germline ends came to 12 bases.

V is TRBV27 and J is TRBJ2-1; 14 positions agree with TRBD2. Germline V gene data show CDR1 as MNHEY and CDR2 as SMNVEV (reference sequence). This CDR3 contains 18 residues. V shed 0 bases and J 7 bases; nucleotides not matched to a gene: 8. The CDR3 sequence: CASSLSRNGLAGGNEQFF. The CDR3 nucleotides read TGTGCCAGCAGTTTATCTAGAAATGGACTAGCGGGAGGTAATGAGCAGTTCTTC.

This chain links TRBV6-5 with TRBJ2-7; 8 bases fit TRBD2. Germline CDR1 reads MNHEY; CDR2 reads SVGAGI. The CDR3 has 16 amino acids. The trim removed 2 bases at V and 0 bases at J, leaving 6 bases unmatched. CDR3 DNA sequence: TGTGCCAGCAGTTACCCGGGAGGGGTGGGCTCCTACGAGCAGTACTTC. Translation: CASSYPGGVGSYEQYF.

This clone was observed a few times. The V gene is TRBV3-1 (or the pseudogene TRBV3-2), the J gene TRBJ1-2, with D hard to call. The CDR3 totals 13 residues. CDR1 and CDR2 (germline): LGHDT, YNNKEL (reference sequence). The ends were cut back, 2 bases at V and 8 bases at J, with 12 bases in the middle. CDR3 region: CASSQRTDGGYTF. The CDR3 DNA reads TGTGCCAGCAGCCAACGGACTGACGGCGGCTACACCTTC.

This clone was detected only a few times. CDR3 loop: CASSDDRDTGELFF. CDR3 DNA sequence: TGTGCCAGCAGTGACGACAGGGACACCGGGGAGCTGTTTTTT. The rearrangement uses TRBV6-4 and TRBJ2-2, with 7 positions matching TRBD1. Germline-derived CDR1 and CDR2 are MRHNA and SNTAGT. The V gene end was trimmed by 2 bases and the J gene end by 3 bases; junction bases not matched to a gene: 0. The CDR3 runs 14 residues.

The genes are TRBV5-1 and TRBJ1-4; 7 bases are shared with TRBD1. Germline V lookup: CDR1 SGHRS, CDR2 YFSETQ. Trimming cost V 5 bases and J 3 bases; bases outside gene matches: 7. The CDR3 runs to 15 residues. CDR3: CASRNRGSANEKLFF. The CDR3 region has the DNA TGCGCCAGCAGAAACAGGGGATCAGCTAATGAAAAACTGTTTTTT.

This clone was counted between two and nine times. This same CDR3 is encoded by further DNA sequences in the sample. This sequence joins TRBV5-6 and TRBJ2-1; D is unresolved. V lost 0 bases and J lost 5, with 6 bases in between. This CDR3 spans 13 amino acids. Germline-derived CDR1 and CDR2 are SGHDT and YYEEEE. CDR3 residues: CASSLAVNNEQFF. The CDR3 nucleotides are TGTGCCAGCAGCTTGGCCGTAAACAATGAGCAGTTCTTC.

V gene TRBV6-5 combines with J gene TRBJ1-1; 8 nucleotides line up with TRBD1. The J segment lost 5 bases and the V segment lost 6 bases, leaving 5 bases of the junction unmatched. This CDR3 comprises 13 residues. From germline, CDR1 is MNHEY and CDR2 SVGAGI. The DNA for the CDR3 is TGTGCCAGCAGATCTGGACAGGGAACTGAAGCTTTCTTT. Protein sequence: CASRSGQGTEAFF.

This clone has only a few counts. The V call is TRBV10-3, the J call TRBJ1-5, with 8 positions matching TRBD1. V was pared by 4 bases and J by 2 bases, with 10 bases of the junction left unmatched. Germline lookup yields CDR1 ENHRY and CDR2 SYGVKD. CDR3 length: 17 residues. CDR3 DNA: TGTGCCATCAGTGGAGGGGAAACAGGGGGTGGCAATCAGCCCCAGCATTTT. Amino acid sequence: CAISGGETGGGNQPQHF.

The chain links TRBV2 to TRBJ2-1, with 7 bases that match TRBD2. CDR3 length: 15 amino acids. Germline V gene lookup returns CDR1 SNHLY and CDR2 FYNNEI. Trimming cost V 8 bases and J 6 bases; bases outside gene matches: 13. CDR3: CASGNREVRGNEQFF. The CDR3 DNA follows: TGTGCCAGCGGAAACCGGGAGGTCAGAGGCAATGAGCAGTTCTTC.

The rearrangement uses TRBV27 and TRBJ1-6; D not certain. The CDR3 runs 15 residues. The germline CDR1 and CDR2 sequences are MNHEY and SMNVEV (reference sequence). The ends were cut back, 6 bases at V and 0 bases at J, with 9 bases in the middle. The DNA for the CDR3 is TGTGCCAGCAGGAACACGGGCTCCTATAATTCACCCCTCCACTTT. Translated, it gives CASRNTGSYNSPLHF.

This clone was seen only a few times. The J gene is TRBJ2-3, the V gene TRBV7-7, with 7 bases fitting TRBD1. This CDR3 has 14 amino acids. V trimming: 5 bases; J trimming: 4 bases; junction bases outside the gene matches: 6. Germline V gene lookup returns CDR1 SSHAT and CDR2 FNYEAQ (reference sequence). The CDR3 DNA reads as TGTGCCAGCAGCCTGGACAGGCCCCCAGATACGCAGTATTTT. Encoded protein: CASSLDRPPDTQYF.

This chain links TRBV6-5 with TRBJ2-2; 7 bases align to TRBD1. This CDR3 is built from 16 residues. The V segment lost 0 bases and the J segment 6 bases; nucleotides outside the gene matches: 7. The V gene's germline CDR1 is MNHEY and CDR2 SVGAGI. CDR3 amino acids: CASSYSGGQVAGELFF. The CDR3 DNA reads TGTGCCAGCAGTTACTCGGGCGGACAGGTCGCCGGGGAGCTGTTTTTT.

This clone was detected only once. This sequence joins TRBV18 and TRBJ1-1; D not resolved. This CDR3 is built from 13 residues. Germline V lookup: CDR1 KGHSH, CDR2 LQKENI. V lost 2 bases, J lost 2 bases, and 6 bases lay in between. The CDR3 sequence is CASSPNINTEAFF. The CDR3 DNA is TGTGCCAGCTCACCAAACATTAACACTGAAGCTTTCTTT.